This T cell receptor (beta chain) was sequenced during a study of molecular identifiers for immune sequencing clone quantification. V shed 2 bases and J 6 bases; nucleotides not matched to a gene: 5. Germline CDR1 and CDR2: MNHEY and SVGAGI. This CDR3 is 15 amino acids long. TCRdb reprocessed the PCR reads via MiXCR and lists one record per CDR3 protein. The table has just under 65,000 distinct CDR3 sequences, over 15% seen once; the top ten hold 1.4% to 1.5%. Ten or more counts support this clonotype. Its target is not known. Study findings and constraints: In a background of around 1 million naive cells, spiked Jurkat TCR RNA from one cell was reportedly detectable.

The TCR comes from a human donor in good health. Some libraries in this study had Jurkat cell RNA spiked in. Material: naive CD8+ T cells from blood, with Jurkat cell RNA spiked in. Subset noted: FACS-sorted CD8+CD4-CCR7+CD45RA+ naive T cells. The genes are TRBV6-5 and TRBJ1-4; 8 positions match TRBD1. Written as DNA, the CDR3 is TGTGCCAGCAGTTACAGACAGGGGCGAGATGAAAAACTGTTTTTT. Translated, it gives CASSYRQGRDEKLFF.